The source of this T cell receptor beta chain is a study of T cell clonality in common variable immunodeficiency. The germline V gene has CDR1 LNHDA and CDR2 SQIVND (reference sequence). This CDR3 is 13 amino acids long. Generated by immunoSEQ multiplex PCR, the TCRdb table keeps only in-frame clones and is missing some. The sample holds around 55,000 clones, and no clone turns up only once. This clone was seen a handful of times. The read finishes 3 residues shy of the CDR3 end, and the germline J gene is used to complete it. The sample consisted of peripheral blood mononuclear cells. This chain connects TRBV19 to TRBJ2-4, with TRBD1 as a possible D gene (5 bases). The clonotype was recovered from a person aged 18-69 years in good health. The part of the CDR3 DNA that was read is TGTGCCAGTAGTCCTCGACAGCTCTATGGT. It yields the protein CASSPRQLYG. The whole CDR3 sequence is CASSPRQLYGQYF.